This T cell receptor (beta chain) was identified during a study of shared clonotypes between healthy human individuals. Study in general: Per donor, three plates held CD4 naive cells, three held CD4 memory, two held CD8 naive and one held CD8 memory.

CDR1 is SQVTM and CDR2 is ANQGSEA in the germline V gene. This CDR3 region has 13 residues. The V end lost 3 bases, the J end lost 1 base, and 6 bases lay between the germline ends. The method was immunoSEQ multiplex PCR; TCRdb's version includes in-frame clones alone and lacks a portion of them. The table lists some 2,100,000 clones, 85% to 95% of them singletons, with around 1.7% in the top ten. Naivety among CD8 cells was defined by CD45RO negativity and positive CCR7 selection, thereby excluding terminally differentiated effector memory CD45RA+ cells. The V and J genes are TRBV29-1 and TRBJ2-2; a weak D match, TRBD1 (5 bases). The sequence derives from a man between 18 and 29 years old in good health. Some clones in this sample may be carry-over from other donors' samples. The sample comprised naive CD8+ T cells from PBMCs. The chain's CDR3 is CSVEGLNTGELFF. As DNA, the CDR3 is TGCAGCGTTGAGGGGCTGAACACCGGGGAGCTGTTTTTT.